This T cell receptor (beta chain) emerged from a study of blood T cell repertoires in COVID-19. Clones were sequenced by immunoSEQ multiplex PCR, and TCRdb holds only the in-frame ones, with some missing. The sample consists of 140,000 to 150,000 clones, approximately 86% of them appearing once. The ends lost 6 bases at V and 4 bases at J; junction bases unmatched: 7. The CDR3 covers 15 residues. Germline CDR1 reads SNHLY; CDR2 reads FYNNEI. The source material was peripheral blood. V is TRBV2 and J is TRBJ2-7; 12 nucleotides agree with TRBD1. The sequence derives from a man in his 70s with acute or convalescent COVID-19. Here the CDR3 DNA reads TGTGCCAGCAGGAGGGGACAGGGGGCCGGTTACGAGCAGTACTTC. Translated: CASRRGQGAGYEQYF. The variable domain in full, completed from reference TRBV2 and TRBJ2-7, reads EPEVTQTPSHQVTQMGQEVILRCVPISNHLYFYWYRQILGQKVEFLVSFYNNEISEKSEIFDDQFSVERPDGSNFTLKIRSTKLEDSAMYFCASRRGQGAGYEQYFGPGTRLTVT.